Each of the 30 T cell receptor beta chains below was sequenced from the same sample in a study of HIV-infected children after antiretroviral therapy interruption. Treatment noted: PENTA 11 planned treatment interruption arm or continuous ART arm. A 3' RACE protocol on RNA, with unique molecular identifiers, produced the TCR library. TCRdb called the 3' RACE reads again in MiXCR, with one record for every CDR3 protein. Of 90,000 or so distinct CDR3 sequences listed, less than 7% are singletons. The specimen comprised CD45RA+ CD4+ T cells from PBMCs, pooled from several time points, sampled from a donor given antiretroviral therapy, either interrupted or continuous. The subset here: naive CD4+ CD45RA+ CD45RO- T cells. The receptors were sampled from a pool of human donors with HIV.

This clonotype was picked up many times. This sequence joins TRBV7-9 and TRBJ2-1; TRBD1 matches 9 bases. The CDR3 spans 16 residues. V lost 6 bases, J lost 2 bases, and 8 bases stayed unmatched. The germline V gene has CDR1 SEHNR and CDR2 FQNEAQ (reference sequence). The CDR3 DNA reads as TGTGCCAGCAGATTGTCCGGGACAGGGACCTACAATGAGCAGTTCTTC. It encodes CASRLSGTGTYNEQFF.

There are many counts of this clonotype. The CDR3, as DNA: TGCAGTGCTTCCAGCGGGGGGGCAAAGGAGACCCAGTACTTC. This sequence encodes CSASSGGAKETQYF. The chain uses TRBV20-1 and TRBJ2-5; TRBD2 aligns across 10 bases. The CDR3 spans 14 residues. Germline V gene data show CDR1 as DFQATT and CDR2 as SNEGSKA (reference sequence). V shed 5 bases, J shed 5 bases, and the junction held 8 bases outside the gene matches.

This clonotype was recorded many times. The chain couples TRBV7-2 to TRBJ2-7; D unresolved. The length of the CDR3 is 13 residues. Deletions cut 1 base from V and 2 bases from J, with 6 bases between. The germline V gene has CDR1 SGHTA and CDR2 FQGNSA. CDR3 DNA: TGTGCCAGCAGCTTAGTACAGACCTACGAGCAGTACTTC. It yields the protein CASSLVQTYEQYF.

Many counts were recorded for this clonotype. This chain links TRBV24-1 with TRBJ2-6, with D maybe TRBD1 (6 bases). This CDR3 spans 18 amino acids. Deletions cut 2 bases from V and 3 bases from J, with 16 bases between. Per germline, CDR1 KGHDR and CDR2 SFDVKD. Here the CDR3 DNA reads TGTGCCACCAGTGATTCTGGGGGCAGGAACCTTGGGGCCAACGTCCTGACTTTC. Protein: CATSDSGGRNLGANVLTF.

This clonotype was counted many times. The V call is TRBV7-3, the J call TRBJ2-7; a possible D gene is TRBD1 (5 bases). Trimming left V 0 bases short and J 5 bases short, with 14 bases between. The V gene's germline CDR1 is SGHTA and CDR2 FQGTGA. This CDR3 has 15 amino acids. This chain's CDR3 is CASSLTAQGNNEQYF. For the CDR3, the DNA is TGTGCCAGCAGCTTAACGGCTCAGGGAAACAACGAGCAGTACTTC.

The CDR3 protein is CASSQDRAGRRGYGYTF. The CDR3 DNA reads TGCGCCAGCAGCCAAGACCGGGCGGGCAGGAGGGGCTATGGCTACACCTTC. The chain combines TRBV4-3 with TRBJ1-2; weak D call: TRBD1 (5 bases). The germline V gene has CDR1 LGHNA and CDR2 YSLEER. V lost 0 bases, J lost 4 bases, and 18 bases lay in between. The CDR3 totals 17 residues.

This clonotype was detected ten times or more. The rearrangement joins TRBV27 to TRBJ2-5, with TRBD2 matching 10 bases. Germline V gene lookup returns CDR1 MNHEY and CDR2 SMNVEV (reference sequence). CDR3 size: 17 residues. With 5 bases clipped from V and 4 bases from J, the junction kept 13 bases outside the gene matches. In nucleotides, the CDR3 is TGTGCCAGCAGTCCCATCTCTAGCGGGAGTAGAGGAGAGACCCAGTACTTC. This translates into CASSPISSGSRGETQYF.

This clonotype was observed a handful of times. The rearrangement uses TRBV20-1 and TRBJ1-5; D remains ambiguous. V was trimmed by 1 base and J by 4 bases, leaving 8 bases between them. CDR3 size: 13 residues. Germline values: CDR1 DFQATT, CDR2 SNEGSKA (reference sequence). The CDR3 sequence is CSARGAGNQPQHF. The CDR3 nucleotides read TGCAGTGCTAGAGGTGCGGGGAATCAGCCCCAGCATTTT.

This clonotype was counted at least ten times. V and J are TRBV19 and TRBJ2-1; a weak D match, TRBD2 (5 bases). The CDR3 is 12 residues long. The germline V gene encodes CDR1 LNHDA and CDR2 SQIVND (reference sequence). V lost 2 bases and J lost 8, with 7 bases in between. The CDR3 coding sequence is TGTGCCAGTAGTATACGGGGTGATGAGCAGTTCTTC. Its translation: CASSIRGDEQFF.

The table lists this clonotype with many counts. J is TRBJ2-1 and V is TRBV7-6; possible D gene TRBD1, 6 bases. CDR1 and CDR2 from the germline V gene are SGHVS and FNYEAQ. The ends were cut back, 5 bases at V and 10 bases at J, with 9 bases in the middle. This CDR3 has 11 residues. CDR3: CASSTGTEQFF. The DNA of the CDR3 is TGTGCCAGCAGCACGGGGACAGAGCAGTTCTTC.

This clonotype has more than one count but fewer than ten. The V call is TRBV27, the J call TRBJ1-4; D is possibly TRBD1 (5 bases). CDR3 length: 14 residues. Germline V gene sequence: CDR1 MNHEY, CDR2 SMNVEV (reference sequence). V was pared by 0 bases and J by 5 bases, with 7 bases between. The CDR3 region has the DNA TGTGCCAGCAGTTTATCAGGGGCGAATGAAAAACTGTTTTTT. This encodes CASSLSGANEKLFF. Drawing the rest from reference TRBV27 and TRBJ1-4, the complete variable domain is EAQVTQNPRYLITVTGKKLTVTCSQNMNHEYMSWYRQDPGLGLRQIYYSMNVEVTDKGDVPEGYKVSRKEKRNFPLILESPSPNQTSLYFCASSLSGANEKLFFGSGTQLSVL.

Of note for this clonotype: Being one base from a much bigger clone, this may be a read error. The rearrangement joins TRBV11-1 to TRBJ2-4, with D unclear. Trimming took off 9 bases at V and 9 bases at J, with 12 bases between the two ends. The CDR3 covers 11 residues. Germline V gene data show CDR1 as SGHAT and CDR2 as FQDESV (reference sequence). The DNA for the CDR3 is TGTGCCAGAAGCCCCTACAGCATTCAGTACTTC. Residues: CARSPYSIQYF.

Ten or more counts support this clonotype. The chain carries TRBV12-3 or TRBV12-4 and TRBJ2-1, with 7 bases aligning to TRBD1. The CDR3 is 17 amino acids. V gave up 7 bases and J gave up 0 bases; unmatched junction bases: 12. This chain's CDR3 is CASKPRQGRSSYNEQFF. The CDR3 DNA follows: TGTGCCAGCAAACCCAGACAGGGCCGAAGCTCCTACAATGAGCAGTTCTTC.

CDR3: CASSLAGGPSGEQFF. The DNA for the CDR3 is TGTGCCAGCAGCTTAGCGGGGGGGCCCAGTGGTGAGCAGTTCTTC. The chain recombines TRBV7-2 with TRBJ2-1; weak D call: TRBD2 (7 bases). Trimming pared 0 bases from V and 9 bases from J, leaving 15 bases between. The CDR3 sequence is 15 residues long. From germline, CDR1 is SGHTA and CDR2 FQGNSA.

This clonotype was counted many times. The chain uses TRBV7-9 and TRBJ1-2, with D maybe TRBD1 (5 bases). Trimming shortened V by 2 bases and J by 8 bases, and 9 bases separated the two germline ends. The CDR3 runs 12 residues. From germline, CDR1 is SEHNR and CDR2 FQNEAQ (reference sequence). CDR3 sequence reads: CASSLIGAGYTF. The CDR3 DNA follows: TGTGCCAGCAGCTTAATAGGGGCCGGCTACACCTTC.

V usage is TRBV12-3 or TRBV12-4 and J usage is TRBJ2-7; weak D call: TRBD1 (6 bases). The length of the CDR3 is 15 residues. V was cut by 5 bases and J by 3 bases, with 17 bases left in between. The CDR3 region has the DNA TGTGCCAGCAGTCCACCGACCGGACAGTTCTACGAGCAGTACTTC. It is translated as CASSPPTGQFYEQYF.

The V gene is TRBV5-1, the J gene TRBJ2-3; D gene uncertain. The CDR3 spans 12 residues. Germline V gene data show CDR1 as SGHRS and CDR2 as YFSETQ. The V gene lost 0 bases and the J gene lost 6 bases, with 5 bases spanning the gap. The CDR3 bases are TGCGCCAGCAGCTTGGGAATGGATACGCAGTATTTT. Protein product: CASSLGMDTQYF.

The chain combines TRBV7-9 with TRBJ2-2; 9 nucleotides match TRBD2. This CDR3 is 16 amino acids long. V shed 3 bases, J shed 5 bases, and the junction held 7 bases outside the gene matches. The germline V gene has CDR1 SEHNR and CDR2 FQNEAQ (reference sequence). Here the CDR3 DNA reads TGTGCCAGCAGCTTTACCCTAGCGGGGAGGACCGGGGAGCTGTTTTTT. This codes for CASSFTLAGRTGELFF.

The CDR3 loop reads CSASIRDPGANVLTF. CDR3 bases: TGCAGTGCTAGTATCCGAGACCCTGGGGCCAACGTCCTGACTTTC. V gene TRBV20-1 combines with J gene TRBJ2-6; D remains ambiguous. V dropped 3 bases and J dropped 2 bases, with 11 bases sitting between them. Germline V gene data show CDR1 as DFQATT and CDR2 as SNEGSKA (reference sequence). The CDR3 has 15 residues.

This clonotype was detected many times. CDR3 nucleotides: TGTGCCAGCAGTGATCGGGGGGCGATTTATCAGCCCCAGCATTTT. Translated: CASSDRGAIYQPQHF. The rearrangement links TRBV2 to TRBJ1-5; possible D gene TRBD1, 6 bases. Germline V gene data show CDR1 as SNHLY and CDR2 as FYNNEI. The CDR3 covers 15 residues. V lost 3 bases and J 5 bases, leaving 14 bases between the germline ends. The complete variable domain, with remaining parts taken from reference TRBV2 and TRBJ1-5, reads EPEVTQTPSHQVTQMGQEVILRCVPISNHLYFYWYRQILGQKVEFLVSFYNNEISEKSEIFDDQFSVERPDGSNFTLKIRSTKLEDSAMYFCASSDRGAIYQPQHFGDGTRLSIL.

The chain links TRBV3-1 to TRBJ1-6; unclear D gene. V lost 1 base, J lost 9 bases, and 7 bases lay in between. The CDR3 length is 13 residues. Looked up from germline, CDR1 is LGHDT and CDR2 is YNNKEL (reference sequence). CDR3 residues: CASSQVSRSPLHF. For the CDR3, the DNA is TGTGCCAGCAGCCAAGTTTCTCGTTCACCCCTCCACTTT.

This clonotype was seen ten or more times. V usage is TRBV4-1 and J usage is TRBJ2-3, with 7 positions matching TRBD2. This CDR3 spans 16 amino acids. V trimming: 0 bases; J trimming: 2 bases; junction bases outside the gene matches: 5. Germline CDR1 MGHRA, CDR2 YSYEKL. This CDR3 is CASSQDGGVVTDTQYF. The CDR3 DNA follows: TGCGCCAGCAGCCAAGATGGGGGGGTTGTCACAGATACGCAGTATTTT.

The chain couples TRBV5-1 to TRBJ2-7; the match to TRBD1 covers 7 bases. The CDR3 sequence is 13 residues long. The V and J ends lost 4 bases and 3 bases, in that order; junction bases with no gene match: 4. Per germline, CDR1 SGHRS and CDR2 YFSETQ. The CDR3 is CASSNGQVYEQYF. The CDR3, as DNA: TGCGCCAGCAGCAATGGACAGGTCTACGAGCAGTACTTC.

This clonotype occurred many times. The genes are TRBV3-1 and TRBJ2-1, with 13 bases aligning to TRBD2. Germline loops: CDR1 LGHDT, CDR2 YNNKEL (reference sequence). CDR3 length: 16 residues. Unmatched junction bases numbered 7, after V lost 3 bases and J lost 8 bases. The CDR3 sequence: CASSHRGLAGADEQFF. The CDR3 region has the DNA TGTGCCAGCAGCCACCGAGGACTAGCGGGAGCGGATGAGCAGTTCTTC.

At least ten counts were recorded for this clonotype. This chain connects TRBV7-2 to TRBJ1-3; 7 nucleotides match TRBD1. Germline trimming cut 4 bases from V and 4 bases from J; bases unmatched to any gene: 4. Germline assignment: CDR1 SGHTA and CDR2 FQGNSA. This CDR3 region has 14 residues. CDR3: CASSSQTGGNTIYF. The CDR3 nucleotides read TGTGCCAGCAGCTCCCAGACAGGGGGAAACACCATATATTTT.

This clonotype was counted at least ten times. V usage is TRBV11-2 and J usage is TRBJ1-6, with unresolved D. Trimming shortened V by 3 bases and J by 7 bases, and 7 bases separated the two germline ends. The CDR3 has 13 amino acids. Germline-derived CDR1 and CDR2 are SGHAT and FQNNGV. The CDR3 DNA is TGTGCCAGCAGCTTCCCTGGGAATTCACCCCTCCACTTT. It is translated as CASSFPGNSPLHF.

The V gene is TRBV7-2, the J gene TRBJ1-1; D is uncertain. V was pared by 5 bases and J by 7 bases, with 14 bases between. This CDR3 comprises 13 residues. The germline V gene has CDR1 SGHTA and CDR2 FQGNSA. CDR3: CASSHTRSREAFF. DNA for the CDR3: TGTGCCAGCAGCCATACAAGGAGCCGTGAAGCTTTCTTT.

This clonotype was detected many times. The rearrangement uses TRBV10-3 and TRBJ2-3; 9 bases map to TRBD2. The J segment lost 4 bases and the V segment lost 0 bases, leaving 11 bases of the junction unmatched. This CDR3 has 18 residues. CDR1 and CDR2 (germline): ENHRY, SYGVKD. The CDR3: CAISESIGAGGTPDTQYF. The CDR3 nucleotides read TGTGCCATCAGTGAGTCGATTGGAGCGGGGGGCACCCCAGATACGCAGTATTTT.

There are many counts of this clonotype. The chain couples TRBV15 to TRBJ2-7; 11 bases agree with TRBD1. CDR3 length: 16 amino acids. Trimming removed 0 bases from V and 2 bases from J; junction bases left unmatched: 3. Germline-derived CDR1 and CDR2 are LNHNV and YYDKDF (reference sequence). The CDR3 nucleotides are TGTGCCACCAGCAGAGATACGGGACAGGGGGCCTACGAGCAGTACTTC. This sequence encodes CATSRDTGQGAYEQYF.

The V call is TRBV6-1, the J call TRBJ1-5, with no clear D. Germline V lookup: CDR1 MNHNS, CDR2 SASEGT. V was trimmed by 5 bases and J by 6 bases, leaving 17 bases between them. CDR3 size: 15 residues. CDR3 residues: CASSYSNDRAQPQHF. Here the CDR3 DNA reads TGTGCCAGCAGTTACTCGAACGATCGGGCTCAGCCCCAGCATTTT.